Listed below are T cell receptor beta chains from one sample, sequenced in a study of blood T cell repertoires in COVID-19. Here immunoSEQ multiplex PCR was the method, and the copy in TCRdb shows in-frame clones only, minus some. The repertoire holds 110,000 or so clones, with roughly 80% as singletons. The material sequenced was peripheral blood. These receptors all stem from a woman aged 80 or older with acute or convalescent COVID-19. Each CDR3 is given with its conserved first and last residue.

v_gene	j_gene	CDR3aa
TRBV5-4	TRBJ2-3	CASSLRQARPDTQYF
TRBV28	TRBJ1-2	CASSPAGTGVFGYTF
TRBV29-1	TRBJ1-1	CSVSGTGDSLQEYWLNTEAFF
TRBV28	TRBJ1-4	CATLDRGREKLFF
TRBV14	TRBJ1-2	CASSQGSGYGYTF
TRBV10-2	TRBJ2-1	CASSESLGGRSDNEQFF
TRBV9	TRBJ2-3	CASSVEQGRTDTQYF
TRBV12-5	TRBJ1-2	CASGLRDTPYGYTF
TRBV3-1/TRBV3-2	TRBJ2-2	CASSQAGGRTGELFF
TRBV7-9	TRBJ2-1	CASSPPLANEQFF
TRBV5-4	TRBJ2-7	CASSLTSAYEQYF
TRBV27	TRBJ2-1	CASSLGLASYNEQFF
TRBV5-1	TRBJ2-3	CASTIAGNTDTQYF
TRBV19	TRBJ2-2	CASIAGTGATGELFF
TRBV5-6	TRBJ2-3	CASSLRGSKDTQYF
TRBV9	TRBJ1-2	CASSVAGTGGGGYTF
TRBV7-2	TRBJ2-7	CASSPDSGRMSYEQYF
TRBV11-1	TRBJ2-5	CASSLWGEETQYF
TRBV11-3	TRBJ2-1	CASSLGRNEQFF
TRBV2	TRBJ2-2	CASKSGRGAGELFF
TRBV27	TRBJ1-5	CASSFAGGNQPQHF
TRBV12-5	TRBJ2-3	CASGRGQGQDTQYF
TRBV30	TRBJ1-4	CAWRDRGLGEKLFF
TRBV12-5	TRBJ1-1	CASGFSRQGYTEAFF
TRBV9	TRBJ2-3	CASSAQGAVGMDTQYF
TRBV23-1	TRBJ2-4	CASSQSAEEEGVGTGENIQYF
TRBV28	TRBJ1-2	CASADRGYGYTF
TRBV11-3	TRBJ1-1	CASSSLQVNTEAFF
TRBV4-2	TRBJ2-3	CASSQDSGTDTQYF
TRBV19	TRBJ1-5	CASSIGQGNRQQPQHF
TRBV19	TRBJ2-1	CASRNQFRQGSYNEQFF
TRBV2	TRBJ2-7	CASSWGQGVSYEQYF
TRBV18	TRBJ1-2	CASSPGGDGYTF
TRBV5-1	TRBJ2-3	CASSLGQGAGDTQYF
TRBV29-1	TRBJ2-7	CSAPAAVFSYEQYF
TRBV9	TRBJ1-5	CASSVSTGEGQPQHF
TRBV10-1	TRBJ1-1	CASSAQSNTEAFF